Reported below is one TCR beta chain. Its antigen is unidentified. cDNA encoding TCR beta was synthesized via 5'RACE template switching incorporating UMIs. Reprocessing the 5' RACE reads, TCRdb reports a single entry for every CDR3 protein and omits DNA. The sample yields 150,000 to 160,000 distinct CDR3 sequences, of which the top ten take up less than 40%. This CDR3 region has 15 residues. Per the germline V gene, CDR1 is SGHRS and CDR2 is YFSETQ. This specimen belongs to a study of T cells expressing NK-cell markers. About the study: Sorted CD3+CD56+NKG2C+, CD3+CD56+NKG2C- and CD3+CD56-NKG2C+ T-cell subsets were beta-chain profiled. With respect to HCMV, seven of the eight sequenced donors were seropositive, and one was seronegative. Study-wide points: Of the CD8+ T cells in six donors, about 1.0-7.0% belonged to dominant NKG2C+ clonotypes.

The rearrangement links TRBV5-1 to TRBJ2-1; TCRdb designates TRBD2, a call that cannot be tested without DNA. The origin of this receptor is a woman aged 45-59 years in good health. The source material was blood T cells: a sorted CD56 or NKG2C T cell subset, CD4+ or CD8+ T cells, or bulk PBMC T cells (not recorded which). The CDR3 reads CASSLSSGTYNEQFF. The full variable domain, its missing parts supplied by reference TRBV5-1 and TRBJ2-1, is KAGVTQTPRYLIKTRGQQVTLSCSPISGHRSVSWYQQTPGQGLQFLFEYFSETQRNKGNFPGRFSGRQFSNSRSEMNVSTLELGDSALYLCASSLSSGTYNEQFFGPGTRLTVL.